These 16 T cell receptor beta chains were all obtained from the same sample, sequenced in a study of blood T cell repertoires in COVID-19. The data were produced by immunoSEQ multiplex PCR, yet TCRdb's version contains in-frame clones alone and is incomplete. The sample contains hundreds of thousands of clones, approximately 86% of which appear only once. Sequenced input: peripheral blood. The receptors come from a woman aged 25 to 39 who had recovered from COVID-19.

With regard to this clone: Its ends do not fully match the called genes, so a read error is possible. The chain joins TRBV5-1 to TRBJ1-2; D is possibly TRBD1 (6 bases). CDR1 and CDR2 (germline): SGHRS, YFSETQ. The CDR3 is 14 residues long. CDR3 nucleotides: TGCGCCAGCAGGGGCGGGGGGCGTAACGATGGCTACACCTTC. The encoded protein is CASRGGGRNDGYTF.

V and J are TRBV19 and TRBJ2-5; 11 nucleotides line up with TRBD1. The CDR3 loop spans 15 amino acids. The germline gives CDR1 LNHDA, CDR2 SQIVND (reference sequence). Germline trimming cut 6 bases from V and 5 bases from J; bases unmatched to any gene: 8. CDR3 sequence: CASRRGTGGVETQYF. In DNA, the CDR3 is TGTGCCAGTAGACGCGGGACAGGGGGAGTGGAGACCCAGTACTTC.

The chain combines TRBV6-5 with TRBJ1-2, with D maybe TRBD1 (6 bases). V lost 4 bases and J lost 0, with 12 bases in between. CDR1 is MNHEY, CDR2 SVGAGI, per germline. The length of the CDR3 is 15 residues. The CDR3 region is CASSFTGYSNYGYTF. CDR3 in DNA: TGTGCCAGCAGTTTCACAGGGTACTCTAACTATGGCTACACCTTC.

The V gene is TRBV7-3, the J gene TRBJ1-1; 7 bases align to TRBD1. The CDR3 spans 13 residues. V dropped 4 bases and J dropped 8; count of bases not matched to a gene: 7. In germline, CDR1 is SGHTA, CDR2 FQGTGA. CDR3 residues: CASSYGTAEEAFF. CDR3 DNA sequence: TGTGCCAGCAGCTACGGGACAGCTGAAGAAGCTTTCTTT.

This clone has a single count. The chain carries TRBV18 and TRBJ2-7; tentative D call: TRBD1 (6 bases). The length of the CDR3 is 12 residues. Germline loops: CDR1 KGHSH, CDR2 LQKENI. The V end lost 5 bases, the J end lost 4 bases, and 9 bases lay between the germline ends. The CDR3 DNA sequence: TGTGCCAGCTCAGGGACATTGTACGAGCAGTACTTC. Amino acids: CASSGTLYEQYF.

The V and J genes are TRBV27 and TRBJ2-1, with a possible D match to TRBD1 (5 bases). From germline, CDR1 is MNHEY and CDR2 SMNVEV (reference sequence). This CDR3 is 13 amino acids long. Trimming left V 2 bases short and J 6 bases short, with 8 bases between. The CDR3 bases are TGTGCCAGCAGTTTACACAGGACCAATGAGCAGTTCTTC. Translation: CASSLHRTNEQFF.

CDR3 coding DNA: TGTGCCAGTAGTATTTTTAAGGGGTACACTGAAGCTTTCTTT. Its translation is CASSIFKGYTEAFF. This chain links TRBV19 with TRBJ1-1; tentative D call: TRBD1 (5 bases). Per germline, CDR1 LNHDA and CDR2 SQIVND (reference sequence). V gave up 3 bases and J gave up 3 bases, with 11 bases separating them. The CDR3 is 14 residues long.

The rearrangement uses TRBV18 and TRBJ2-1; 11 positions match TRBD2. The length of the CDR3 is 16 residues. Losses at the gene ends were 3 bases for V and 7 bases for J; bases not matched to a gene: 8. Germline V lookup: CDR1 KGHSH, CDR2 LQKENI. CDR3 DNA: TGTGCCAGCTCACCCCCACTAGCGGGAGTAGGAAATGAGCAGTTCTTC. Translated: CASSPPLAGVGNEQFF.

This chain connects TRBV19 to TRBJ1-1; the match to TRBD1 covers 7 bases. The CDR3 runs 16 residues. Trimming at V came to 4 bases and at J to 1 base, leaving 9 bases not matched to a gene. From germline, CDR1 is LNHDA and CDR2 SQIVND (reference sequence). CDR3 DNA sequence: TGTGCCAGTAGTAGGGGGGTACAGGGGCCGAACACTGAAGCTTTCTTT. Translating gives CASSRGVQGPNTEAFF.

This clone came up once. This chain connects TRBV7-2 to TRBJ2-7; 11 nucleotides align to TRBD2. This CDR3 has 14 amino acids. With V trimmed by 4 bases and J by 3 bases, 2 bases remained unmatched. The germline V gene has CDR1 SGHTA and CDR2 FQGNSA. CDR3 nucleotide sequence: TGTGCCAGCAGCTGGGGGACTAGCGGCTACGAGCAGTACTTC. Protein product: CASSWGTSGYEQYF.

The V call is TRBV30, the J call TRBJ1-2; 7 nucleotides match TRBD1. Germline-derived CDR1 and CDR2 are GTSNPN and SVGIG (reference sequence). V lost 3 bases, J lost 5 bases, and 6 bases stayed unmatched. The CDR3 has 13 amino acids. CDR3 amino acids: CAWRRDRVYGYTF. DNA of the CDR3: TGTGCCTGGAGGCGCGACAGGGTATATGGCTACACCTTC.

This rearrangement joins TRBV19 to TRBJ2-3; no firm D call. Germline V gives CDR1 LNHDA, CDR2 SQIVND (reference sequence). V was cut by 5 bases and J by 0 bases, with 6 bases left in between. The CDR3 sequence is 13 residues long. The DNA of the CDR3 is TGTGCCAGTAGTGGGCTTAGCACAGATACGCAGTATTTT. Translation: CASSGLSTDTQYF.

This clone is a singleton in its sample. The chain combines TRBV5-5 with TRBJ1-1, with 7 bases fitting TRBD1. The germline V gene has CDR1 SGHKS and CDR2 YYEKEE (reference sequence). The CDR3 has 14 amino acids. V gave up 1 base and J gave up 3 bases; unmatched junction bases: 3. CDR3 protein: CASSLLGQHTEAFF. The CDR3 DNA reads TGTGCCAGCAGCTTGCTGGGACAGCACACTGAAGCTTTCTTT.

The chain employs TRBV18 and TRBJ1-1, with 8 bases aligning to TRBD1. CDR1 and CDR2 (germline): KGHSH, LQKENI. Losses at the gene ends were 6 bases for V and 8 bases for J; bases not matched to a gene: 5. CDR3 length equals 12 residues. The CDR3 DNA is TGTGCCAGCTCCCAGGGGGCCCCAGAAGCTTTCTTT. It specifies CASSQGAPEAFF.

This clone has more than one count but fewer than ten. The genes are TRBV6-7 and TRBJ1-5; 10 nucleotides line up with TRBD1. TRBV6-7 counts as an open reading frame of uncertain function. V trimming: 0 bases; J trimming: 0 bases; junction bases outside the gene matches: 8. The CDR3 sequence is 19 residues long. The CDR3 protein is CASSYSSRDRGFSNQPQHF. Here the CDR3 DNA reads TGTGCCAGCAGTTACTCGAGTCGGGACAGGGGTTTTAGCAATCAGCCCCAGCATTTT.

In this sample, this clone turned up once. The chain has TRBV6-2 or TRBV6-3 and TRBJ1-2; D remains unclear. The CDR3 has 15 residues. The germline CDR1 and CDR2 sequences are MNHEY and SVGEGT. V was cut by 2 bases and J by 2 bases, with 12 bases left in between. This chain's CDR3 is CASSYPGGLNYGYTF. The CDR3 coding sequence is TGTGCCAGCAGTTACCCTGGAGGGCTCAACTATGGCTACACCTTC.